The 7 T cell receptor beta chains presented below share a single source sample, sequenced in a study of blood T cell repertoires in COVID-19. The method was immunoSEQ multiplex PCR; TCRdb's version includes in-frame clones alone and lacks a portion of them. Altogether over 130,000 clones are present, 70% to 90% being singletons, with the ten largest covering over 2.5%. Sequenced: peripheral blood. The receptors derive from a man aged 50-59 years with acute or convalescent COVID-19.

The chain links TRBV11-2 to TRBJ2-1; no clear D gene. The CDR3 length is 12 residues. V lost 2 bases and J 6 bases, leaving 5 bases between the germline ends. Germline loops: CDR1 SGHAT, CDR2 FQNNGV. The CDR3: CASSLPSNEQFF. The CDR3 coding sequence is TGTGCCAGCAGCTTACCGTCCAATGAGCAGTTCTTC.

This clone came up a few times. The chain carries TRBV5-1 and TRBJ1-1, with 8 bases lining up with TRBD1. The CDR3 is 16 amino acids. Trimming at V came to 3 bases and at J to 3 bases, leaving 10 bases not matched to a gene. Germline values: CDR1 SGHRS, CDR2 YFSETQ. The CDR3, as DNA: TGCGCCAGCAGCTGGCAGGGGGCTAAGGTCCACACTGAAGCTTTCTTT. Residues: CASSWQGAKVHTEAFF.

The chain is built from TRBV6-4 and TRBJ2-3; the match to TRBD2 covers 7 bases. This CDR3 spans 15 amino acids. J lost 1 base, V lost 5 bases, and 6 bases had no gene match. Germline CDR1 is MRHNA and CDR2 is SNTAGT. CDR3 protein: CASSTGGGGTDTQYF. CDR3 nucleotides: TGTGCCAGCAGTACGGGGGGTGGAGGCACAGATACGCAGTATTTT.

This clone was seen a few times. Written as DNA, the CDR3 is TGTGCCAGCAGTTGGGGACAGGGGCTTTATAGCAATCAGCCCCAGCATTTT. This gives the protein CASSWGQGLYSNQPQHF. The chain uses TRBV28 and TRBJ1-5; 10 bases align to TRBD1. The germline CDR1 and CDR2 sequences are MDHEN and SYDVKM. Trimming took 4 bases from V and 0 from J; bases not matched to a gene: 6. CDR3 length: 17 amino acids.

The chain employs TRBV6-5 and TRBJ2-5; 9 nucleotides line up with TRBD1. CDR1 MNHEY and CDR2 SVGAGI come from the germline V gene. Unmatched junction bases numbered 6, after V lost 6 bases and J lost 1 base. The CDR3 runs to 15 residues. CDR3 in amino acids: CASRIDRGSQETQYF. DNA of the CDR3: TGTGCCAGCAGGATCGACAGGGGGTCCCAAGAGACCCAGTACTTC.

The J gene is TRBJ1-4, the V gene TRBV5-5, with 10 bases matching TRBD1. The CDR3 is 17 residues long. Germline CDR1 SGHKS, CDR2 YYEKEE (reference sequence). V shed 6 bases and J 0 bases; nucleotides not matched to a gene: 8. For the CDR3, the DNA is TGTGCCAGCATTCCGGGACAGGGGCTTTCAACTAATGAAAAACTGTTTTTT. This sequence encodes CASIPGQGLSTNEKLFF.

The chain carries TRBV18 and TRBJ1-5, with a possible D match to TRBD1 (6 bases). With 6 bases removed from V and 2 bases from J, the gap between germline ends came to 14 bases. The CDR3 loop spans 15 amino acids. The germline V gene has CDR1 KGHSH and CDR2 LQKENI. DNA for the CDR3: TGTGCCAGCTCCACAGGGTCCTATGGCAATCAGCCCCAGCATTTT. Residues: CASSTGSYGNQPQHF.